Reported below is one TCR beta chain. Clones were sequenced by immunoSEQ multiplex PCR, and TCRdb holds only the in-frame ones, with some missing. The sample holds 150,000 to 200,000 clones; roughly nine tenths are singletons and the top ten take 0.75% to 0.95%. CDR3 length: 15 amino acids. Germline CDR1 SGHRS, CDR2 YFSETQ. The germline V and J ends were trimmed by 0 bases and 0 bases, with 9 bases remaining between them. The data are from a study of blood T cell repertoires in COVID-19. V usage is TRBV5-1 and J usage is TRBJ2-5; weak D call: TRBD1 (6 bases). The TCR was taken from a woman in her 70s with acute or convalescent COVID-19. Sequencing used peripheral blood. CDR3 sequence: CASSLGDRYQETQYF. CDR3 bases: TGCGCCAGCAGCTTGGGCGACAGGTACCAAGAGACCCAGTACTTC.